The 13 T cell receptor beta chains below were found in one sample sequenced in a study of T-cell reconstitution after alpha-beta-depleted transplantation in children. Preparing the TCRbeta library involved the use of unique molecular identifiers. TCRdb used MiXCR to reprocess the PCR reads, holding one entry per CDR3 protein. The data hold 610,000 or so distinct CDR3 sequences, with 27% observed a single time. The specimen comprised PBMCs, sampled before TCRalphabeta/CD19-depleted stem cell transplant. These receptor sequences come from a boy younger than two with Wiskott-Aldrich syndrome, due to receive a stem cell transplant.

Only a few counts were recorded for this clonotype. This sequence joins TRBV6-1 and TRBJ2-1, with a tentative D call TRBD1 (6 bases). V dropped 9 bases and J dropped 3 bases, with 12 bases sitting between them. The germline gives CDR1 MNHNS, CDR2 SASEGT. This CDR3 contains 13 residues. The CDR3, as DNA: TGTGCCAGTGACCAGGGGCTCTACAATGAGCAGTTCTTC. This gives the protein CASDQGLYNEQFF.

This chain uses TRBV2 with TRBJ2-1; D ambiguous. From germline, CDR1 is SNHLY and CDR2 FYNNEI. The CDR3 consists of 13 residues. Deletions cut 5 bases from V and 4 bases from J, with 9 bases between. DNA of the CDR3: TGTGCCAGCAGTCCCGACCAATACAATGAGCAGTTCTTC. Translated: CASSPDQYNEQFF. The full variable domain, with the rest looked up from reference TRBV2 and TRBJ2-1, is EPEVTQTPSHQVTQMGQEVILRCVPISNHLYFYWYRQILGQKVEFLVSFYNNEISEKSEIFDDQFSVERPDGSNFTLKIRSTKLEDSAMYFCASSPDQYNEQFFGPGTRLTVL.

The chain carries TRBV24-1 and TRBJ2-2; 7 nucleotides line up with TRBD1. Germline CDR1 reads KGHDR; CDR2 reads SFDVKD. The CDR3 extends over 16 amino acids. J lost 0 bases, V lost 9 bases, and 9 bases had no gene match. The chain's CDR3 is CATSDPGTANTGELFF. In DNA, the CDR3 is TGTGCCACCTCGGACCCCGGGACAGCGAACACCGGGGAGCTGTTTTTT.

The chain uses TRBV9 and TRBJ2-2, with no clear D. This CDR3 has 13 amino acids. The germline gives CDR1 SGDLS, CDR2 YYNGEE. Trimming took off 1 base at V and 7 bases at J, with 8 bases between the two ends. The CDR3 loop reads CASSVITYGELFF. CDR3 coding DNA: TGTGCCAGCAGCGTAATAACCTACGGGGAGCTGTTTTTT.

This clonotype was detected only a few times. The chain uses TRBV24-1 and TRBJ2-1; D remains unclear. The germline V gene has CDR1 KGHDR and CDR2 SFDVKD. Trimming removed 4 bases from V and 2 bases from J, with 8 bases in between. The CDR3 length is 14 residues. The CDR3 sequence is CATSEASPYNEQFF. The CDR3 nucleotides are TGTGCCACCAGTGAGGCAAGTCCCTACAATGAGCAGTTCTTC.

The chain carries TRBV5-1 and TRBJ1-1, with D hard to call. The CDR3 sequence is 14 residues long. Germline CDR1 reads SGHRS; CDR2 reads YFSETQ. Trimming pared 1 base from V and 1 base from J, leaving 8 bases between. CDR3 loop: CASSLQGWNTEAFF. The CDR3 DNA is TGCGCCAGCAGCTTGCAAGGCTGGAACACTGAAGCTTTCTTT.

This clonotype was seen repeatedly, ten times or more. This rearrangement joins TRBV20-1 to TRBJ1-1; 11 bases align to TRBD1. V dropped 4 bases and J dropped 4; count of bases not matched to a gene: 5. The CDR3 consists of 14 residues. Germline CDR1 is DFQATT and CDR2 is SNEGSKA (reference sequence). In nucleotides, the CDR3 is TGCAGTGCTAAGGACAGGGGGCGAGGCACTGAAGCTTTCTTT. Translated, it gives CSAKDRGRGTEAFF.

V gene TRBV20-1 combines with J gene TRBJ2-5, with TRBD2 identical over 10 bases. The junction had 7 bases not matched to a gene; V was cut back by 6 bases and J by 6 bases. The germline V gene has CDR1 DFQATT and CDR2 SNEGSKA (reference sequence). The CDR3 sequence is 13 residues long. The CDR3 loop reads CSAFSGREKTQYF. Written as DNA, the CDR3 is TGCAGTGCGTTCAGCGGGAGGGAAAAGACCCAGTACTTC.

This clonotype was seen only a few times. V usage is TRBV15 and J usage is TRBJ2-7, with D perhaps TRBD1 (5 bases). V was pared by 1 base and J by 2 bases, with 9 bases between. CDR1 and CDR2 (germline): LNHNV, YYDKDF (reference sequence). The CDR3 extends over 14 amino acids. CDR3: CATSRGQLTYEQYF. CDR3 sequence (DNA): TGTGCCACCAGCAGAGGACAGCTGACCTACGAGCAGTACTTC.

This clonotype turned up a few times. The J gene is TRBJ1-1, the V gene TRBV10-3; no firm D call. V lost 8 bases, J lost 10 bases, and 20 bases lay in between. CDR1 is ENHRY and CDR2 is SYGVKD in the germline V gene. The CDR3 consists of 13 residues. The CDR3 reads CAIERAGGTGAFF. DNA for the CDR3: TGTGCCATCGAGCGGGCTGGCGGTACGGGAGCTTTCTTT.

The rearrangement uses TRBV2 and TRBJ1-2; D not certain. V shed 7 bases and J shed 6 bases, with 18 bases lying between them. CDR1 and CDR2 from the germline V gene are SNHLY and FYNNEI. CDR3 size: 14 residues. The CDR3: CASKVYQGFNGYTF. For the CDR3, the DNA is TGTGCCAGCAAGGTTTATCAAGGGTTTAATGGCTACACCTTC.

V gene TRBV7-6 combines with J gene TRBJ1-2; D gene unclear. Trimming pared 1 base from V and 4 bases from J, leaving 10 bases between. CDR1 and CDR2 (germline): SGHVS, FNYEAQ. The CDR3 contains 14 residues. The CDR3 reads CASSLGGSGYGYTF. The CDR3 DNA sequence: TGTGCCAGCAGCTTAGGGGGATCTGGCTATGGCTACACCTTC. The entire variable domain, with the rest obtained from reference TRBV7-6 and TRBJ1-2, is as follows: GAGVSQSPRYKVTKRGQDVALRCDPISGHVSLYWYRQALGQGPEFLTYFNYEAQQDKSGLPNDRFSAERPEGSISTLTIQRTEQRDSAMYRCASSLGGSGYGYTFGSGTRLTVV.

This clonotype has a handful of counts. V usage is TRBV11-2 and J usage is TRBJ2-5, with TRBD1 identical over 7 bases. V shed 2 bases, J shed 2 bases, and the junction held 14 bases outside the gene matches. CDR1 and CDR2 from the germline V gene are SGHAT and FQNNGV. This CDR3 is built from 18 residues. The CDR3 region is CASSLNWYTGEEQETQYF. CDR3 in DNA: TGTGCCAGCAGCTTAAACTGGTACACAGGGGAAGAACAAGAGACCCAGTACTTC.